The 14 T cell receptor beta chains reported below all come from one sample, sequenced in a study of control samples from healthy donors and cancer patients. Some clones are missing from TCRdb's copy, which holds only in-frame ones; the method was immunoSEQ multiplex PCR. This table has around 75,000 clones, about 87% appearing once. The sample consisted of blood. These receptors were collected from a man in his forties or fifties in good health.

The chain carries TRBV6-6 and TRBJ2-7, with 9 bases that match TRBD1. CDR1 and CDR2 (germline): MNHNY, SVGAGI (reference sequence). The V and J ends lost 6 bases and 5 bases, in that order; junction bases with no gene match: 8. The length of the CDR3 is 14 residues. The CDR3 is CASRPGTGSHEQYF. As DNA, the CDR3 is TGTGCCAGCAGGCCCGGGACAGGGTCCCACGAGCAGTACTTC.

The chain's CDR3 is CASSRTGQGPEAFF. As DNA, the CDR3 is TGTGCCAGCAGTCGGACAGGGCAAGGACCTGAAGCTTTCTTT. The chain has TRBV6-5 and TRBJ1-1; 8 bases match TRBD1. CDR3 length: 14 residues. J was trimmed by 6 bases and V by 5 bases; bases with no gene match: 8. CDR1 and CDR2 (germline): MNHEY, SVGAGI.

This chain connects TRBV19 to TRBJ2-7, with TRBD2 matching 8 bases. Germline CDR1 reads LNHDA; CDR2 reads SQIVND (reference sequence). V gave up 3 bases and J gave up 5 bases; unmatched junction bases: 6. This CDR3 comprises 14 residues. The CDR3 DNA reads TGTGCCAGTAGTATGGGTAGCGGGATCCACGAGCAGTACTTC. It yields the protein CASSMGSGIHEQYF.

The chain combines TRBV5-6 with TRBJ2-5; D remains unclear. Germline V gives CDR1 SGHDT, CDR2 YYEEEE. The V and J ends lost 4 bases and 5 bases respectively, with 12 bases between them. The CDR3 runs 13 residues. The CDR3 loop is CASSQRVGETQYF. The CDR3 region has the DNA TGTGCCAGCAGCCAACGGGTCGGGGAGACCCAGTACTTC.

The chain joins TRBV5-4 to TRBJ1-1; 12 bases map to TRBD1. The CDR3 contains 15 residues. The germline gives CDR1 SGHNT, CDR2 YYREEE (reference sequence). Losses at the gene ends were 0 bases for V and 10 bases for J; bases not matched to a gene: 7. CDR3 region: CASSLGGQGARGAFF. The CDR3 DNA sequence: TGTGCCAGCAGCTTGGGGGGACAGGGGGCTAGGGGAGCTTTCTTT. Supplemented by reference TRBV5-4 and TRBJ1-1, the full variable domain reads ETGVTQSPTHLIKTRGQQVTLRCSSQSGHNTVSWYQQALGQGPQFIFQYYREEENGRGNFPPRFSGLQFPNYSSELNVNALELDDSALYLCASSLGGQGARGAFFGQGTRLTVV.

The V call is TRBV7-3, the J call TRBJ1-5; D possibly corresponds to TRBD1 (6 bases). The CDR3 length is 12 residues. V was cut by 10 bases and J by 6 bases, with 13 bases left in between. The germline V gene encodes CDR1 SGHTA and CDR2 FQGTGA. The CDR3 DNA reads as TGTGCCAAGAACAGGGTTCGTCAGCCCCAGCATTTT. Translated: CAKNRVRQPQHF.

CDR3 coding DNA: TGTGCCAGCAGCCGGGGGGATACGCAGTATTTT. It specifies CASSRGDTQYF. V is TRBV11-2 and J is TRBJ2-3, with D perhaps matching TRBD2 (6 bases). Germline V gene sequence: CDR1 SGHAT, CDR2 FQNNGV. This CDR3 region has 11 residues. Trimming removed 5 bases from V and 6 bases from J, with 6 bases in between.

The V call is TRBV5-1, the J call TRBJ2-7; TRBD2 agrees at 8 bases. CDR1 is SGHRS, CDR2 YFSETQ, per germline. This CDR3 comprises 15 residues. V was clipped by 4 bases and J by 5 bases; unmatched bases: 11. CDR3 sequence: CASSNPGGAFHEQYF. CDR3 nucleotides: TGCGCCAGCAGCAACCCCGGGGGGGCGTTCCACGAGCAGTACTTC.

This chain connects TRBV3-1 (or the pseudogene TRBV3-2) to TRBJ2-7; D may be TRBD1 or TRBD2 (5 bases each). Germline V gene lookup returns CDR1 LGHDT and CDR2 YNNKEL (reference sequence). CDR3 length: 16 amino acids. The V end was cut by 3 bases, the J end by 2 bases, with 17 bases between. For the CDR3, the DNA is TGTGCCAGCAGCCAGAGCTCCTCAGGGACCCCCTACGAGCAGTACTTC. Its translation is CASSQSSSGTPYEQYF.

The rearrangement uses TRBV9 and TRBJ1-5; D unclear. Germline V gene data show CDR1 as SGDLS and CDR2 as YYNGEE. Trimming pared 4 bases from V and 6 bases from J, leaving 11 bases between. This CDR3 has 13 amino acids. In DNA form, the CDR3 reads TGTGCCAGCAGCTTACGTGAGGCTCAGCCCCAGCATTTT. This translates into CASSLREAQPQHF. The whole variable domain, filled in from reference TRBV9 and TRBJ1-5, reads DSGVTQTPKHLITATGQRVTLRCSPRSGDLSVYWYQQSLDQGLQFLIQYYNGEERAKGNILERFSAQQFPDLHSELNLSSLELGDSALYFCASSLREAQPQHFGDGTRLSIL.

This rearrangement joins TRBV19 to TRBJ1-1; 7 nucleotides match TRBD1. Germline CDR1 is LNHDA and CDR2 is SQIVND (reference sequence). With V trimmed by 4 bases and J by 1 base, 6 bases remained unmatched. The CDR3 covers 15 residues. This CDR3 is CASSTEQGRNTEAFF. CDR3 nucleotide sequence: TGTGCCAGTAGTACTGAACAGGGGAGGAACACTGAAGCTTTCTTT.

CDR3 sequence reads: CASSLANRGHQPQHF. The CDR3 DNA reads TGTGCCAGCAGCTTGGCGAACAGGGGACATCAGCCCCAGCATTTT. V is TRBV5-6 and J is TRBJ1-5, with 7 bases aligning to TRBD1. Per germline, CDR1 SGHDT and CDR2 YYEEEE. CDR3 length equals 15 residues. V was clipped by 0 bases and J by 5 bases; unmatched bases: 5.

Concerning this clone: The sample contains more than one DNA sequence encoding this CDR3. The rearrangement links TRBV29-1 to TRBJ2-7; unclear D gene. The CDR3 has 12 residues. Looked up from germline, CDR1 is SQVTM and CDR2 is ANQGSEA. Trimming took 3 bases from V and 0 from J, leaving 6 bases between them. CDR3 in DNA: TGCAGCGTTGAGGGCAGCTCCTACGAGCAGTACTTC. Translation: CSVEGSSYEQYF.

V usage is TRBV24-1 and J usage is TRBJ1-6; 8 bases agree with TRBD1. The CDR3 is 17 amino acids. Per the germline V gene, CDR1 is KGHDR and CDR2 is SFDVKD. V lost 4 bases and J lost 7; bases outside the gene matches: 11. Written as DNA, the CDR3 is TGTGCCACCAGTGACCCGTCGGACAGGGAGGGGAATTCACCCCTCCACTTT. It specifies CATSDPSDREGNSPLHF.